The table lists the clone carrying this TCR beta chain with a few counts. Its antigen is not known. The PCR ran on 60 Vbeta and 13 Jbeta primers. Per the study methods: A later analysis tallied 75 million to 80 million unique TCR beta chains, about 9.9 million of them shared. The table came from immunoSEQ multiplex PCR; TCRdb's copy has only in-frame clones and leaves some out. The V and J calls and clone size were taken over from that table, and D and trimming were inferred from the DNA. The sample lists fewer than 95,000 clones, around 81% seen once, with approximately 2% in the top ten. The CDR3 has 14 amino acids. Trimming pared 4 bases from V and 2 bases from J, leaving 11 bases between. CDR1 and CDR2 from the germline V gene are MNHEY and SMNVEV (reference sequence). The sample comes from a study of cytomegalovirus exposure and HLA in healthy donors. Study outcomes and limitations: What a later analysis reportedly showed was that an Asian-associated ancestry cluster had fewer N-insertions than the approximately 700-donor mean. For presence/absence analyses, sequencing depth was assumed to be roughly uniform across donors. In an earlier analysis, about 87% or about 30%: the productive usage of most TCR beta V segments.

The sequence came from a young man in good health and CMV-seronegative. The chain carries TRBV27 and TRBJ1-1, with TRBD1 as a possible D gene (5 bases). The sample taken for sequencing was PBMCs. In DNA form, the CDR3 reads TGTGCCAGCAGTTCAGGGATGGGAAACACTGAAGCTTTCTTT. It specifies CASSSGMGNTEAFF.